The 23 T cell receptor beta chains below all came from one sample that was sequenced in a study of cytomegalovirus exposure and HLA in healthy donors. The primer mix had 60 Vbeta and 13 Jbeta primers. Profiling relied on immunoSEQ multiplex PCR, and the TCRdb table lists in-frame clones only, not all of them. This sample has around 95,000 clones; about four fifths occur once, and the top ten carry around 3.6%. What was sequenced was PBMCs. Receptor source: a female donor in good health and CMV-seropositive.

V gene TRBV28 combines with J gene TRBJ1-2; 7 bases align to TRBD1. Germline V gene sequence: CDR1 MDHEN, CDR2 SYDVKM. The CDR3 covers 14 residues. J gave up 4 bases and V 3 bases, and 5 bases lay outside the gene matches. The CDR3, as DNA: TGTGCCAGCAGTTTCTCAGGGGGAGGCTATGGCTACACCTTC. It codes for CASSFSGGGYGYTF.

The CDR3 coding sequence is TGCGCCAGCCGAGTGGACAGGGGCGTAAGGAACACTGAAGCTTTCTTT. Residues: CASRVDRGVRNTEAFF. The gene calls are TRBV5-1 and TRBJ1-1; 9 bases agree with TRBD1. Looked up from germline, CDR1 is SGHRS and CDR2 is YFSETQ. This CDR3 is built from 16 residues. The V and J ends lost 7 bases and 1 base, in that order; junction bases with no gene match: 11.

The J gene is TRBJ2-1, the V gene TRBV4-1; perhaps TRBD1 as D (5 bases). The CDR3 covers 20 residues. V lost 0 bases and J lost 0, with 21 bases in between. The germline V gene has CDR1 MGHRA and CDR2 YSYEKL. The CDR3 coding sequence is TGCGCCAGCAGCCAAGAACCCGGCAGGGAATTTCCGAGCTCCTACAATGAGCAGTTCTTC. Protein: CASSQEPGREFPSSYNEQFF.

The gene calls are TRBV28 and TRBJ2-2, with 7 bases aligning to TRBD1. CDR3 length equals 18 residues. Looked up from germline, CDR1 is MDHEN and CDR2 is SYDVKM. V gave up 2 bases and J gave up 7 bases; unmatched junction bases: 16. In nucleotides, the CDR3 is TGTGCCAGCAGTTTACGATTCGGTCAGGGGGATAACCACGGGGAGCTGTTTTTT. Translation gives CASSLRFGQGDNHGELFF.

This clone appeared a few times. The chain has TRBV6-5 and TRBJ2-5, with 12 nucleotides matching TRBD1. J was trimmed by 5 bases and V by 6 bases; bases with no gene match: 7. This CDR3 spans 15 amino acids. Germline CDR1 and CDR2: MNHEY and SVGAGI. In nucleotides, the CDR3 is TGTGCCAGCAGCATAGGGACAGGGGGCTGGGAGACCCAGTACTTC. The encoded protein is CASSIGTGGWETQYF.

V is TRBV5-1 and J is TRBJ1-1; D is perhaps TRBD1 (5 bases). V was trimmed by 4 bases and J by 2 bases, leaving 12 bases between them. The CDR3 covers 14 residues. Germline-derived CDR1 and CDR2 are SGHRS and YFSETQ. The CDR3 spells CASSTTGTNTEAFF. CDR3 nucleotide sequence: TGCGCCAGCAGCACTACCGGGACTAACACTGAAGCTTTCTTT.

The V and J genes are TRBV11-2 and TRBJ1-1; D possibly corresponds to TRBD1 (6 bases). Trimming cost V 3 bases and J 7 bases, with 12 bases left between them. In germline, CDR1 is SGHAT, CDR2 FQNNGV. This CDR3 region has 13 residues. This CDR3 is CASSFAQGHEAFF. The CDR3 nucleotides are TGTGCCAGCAGCTTTGCACAGGGTCATGAAGCTTTCTTT.

The V and J genes are TRBV7-9 and TRBJ1-3; 7 bases map to TRBD1. The CDR3 has 16 amino acids. With 4 bases clipped from V and 4 bases from J, the junction kept 10 bases outside the gene matches. Germline CDR1 SEHNR, CDR2 FQNEAQ (reference sequence). The CDR3 nucleotides are TGTGCCAGCAGCTCGCGTCCGGGACAGTCGGGAAACACCATATATTTT. This codes for CASSSRPGQSGNTIYF.

Comments on this clone: The sample carries other DNA sequences with the same CDR3. The chain joins TRBV14 to TRBJ2-5; 8 nucleotides match TRBD2. The length of the CDR3 is 15 residues. The junction had 13 bases not matched to a gene; V was cut back by 5 bases and J by 8 bases. CDR1 and CDR2 from the germline V gene are SGHDN and FVKESK. CDR3 DNA: TGTGCCAGCAGCGCCGGAACTAGCGGTACAGATACCCAGTACTTC. Amino acid sequence: CASSAGTSGTDTQYF.

The chain recombines TRBV6-6 with TRBJ2-3; 8 bases line up with TRBD2. Looked up from germline, CDR1 is MNHNY and CDR2 is SVGAGI (reference sequence). V dropped 10 bases and J dropped 4; count of bases not matched to a gene: 4. The CDR3 has 12 amino acids. CDR3: CATGLGADTQYF. CDR3 in DNA: TGTGCCACGGGACTAGGTGCAGATACGCAGTATTTT.

The chain has TRBV28 and TRBJ2-1, with 14 positions matching TRBD2. Germline CDR1 MDHEN, CDR2 SYDVKM. Unmatched junction bases numbered 4, after V lost 6 bases and J lost 6 bases. This CDR3 region has 15 residues. CDR3 sequence: CASSPTSGRANEQFF. The CDR3 DNA follows: TGTGCCAGCAGCCCGACTAGCGGGAGGGCCAATGAGCAGTTCTTC.

V gene TRBV27 combines with J gene TRBJ1-6; the D is unclear. Trimming shortened V by 6 bases and J by 9 bases, and 12 bases separated the two germline ends. This CDR3 has 13 residues. In germline, CDR1 is MNHEY, CDR2 SMNVEV (reference sequence). The CDR3, as DNA: TGTGCCAGCAGCTTCACCCGAGGTTCACCCCTCCACTTT. Its protein product is CASSFTRGSPLHF.

The chain employs TRBV27 and TRBJ2-1, with 9 positions matching TRBD2. The length of the CDR3 is 17 residues. The V segment lost 4 bases and the J segment 7 bases; nucleotides outside the gene matches: 14. Germline-derived CDR1 and CDR2 are MNHEY and SMNVEV (reference sequence). The DNA for the CDR3 is TGTGCCAGCAGTTCCCCGACGGGGCGGGGGGGCCTAAATGAGCAGTTCTTC. Protein product: CASSSPTGRGGLNEQFF.

J is TRBJ1-6 and V is TRBV2; no definite D call. The CDR3 length is 15 residues. Germline CDR1 SNHLY, CDR2 FYNNEI. Trimming took 4 bases from V and 2 from J, leaving 9 bases between them. In DNA, the CDR3 is TGTGCCAGCAGTGTCAGACAAACCTATAATTCACCCCTCCACTTT. The encoded protein is CASSVRQTYNSPLHF.

The chain employs TRBV7-9 and TRBJ1-1, with D uncertain. The CDR3 has 12 amino acids. The V and J ends lost 1 base and 6 bases respectively, with 6 bases between them. Per the germline V gene, CDR1 is SEHNR and CDR2 is FQNEAQ (reference sequence). CDR3 in amino acids: CASSLDLSEAFF. CDR3 bases: TGTGCCAGCAGCTTAGATCTGTCTGAAGCTTTCTTT.

The rearrangement links TRBV28 to TRBJ2-7; tentative D call: TRBD1 (5 bases). This CDR3 comprises 14 residues. V was shortened by 2 bases and J by 2 bases, with 10 bases between the two germline ends. Germline V CDR1 and CDR2: MDHEN, SYDVKM. CDR3 loop: CASSLPGYPYEQYF. DNA for the CDR3: TGTGCCAGCAGTTTACCAGGGTACCCCTACGAGCAGTACTTC.

The chain employs TRBV9 and TRBJ2-5; 7 positions agree with TRBD2. Unmatched junction bases numbered 20, after V lost 4 bases and J lost 5 bases. The CDR3 totals 18 residues. Per germline, CDR1 SGDLS and CDR2 YYNGEE. CDR3 DNA: TGTGCCAGCAGCCCCGTCGGAAATATCGGGCGGGAGTGGGAGACCCAGTACTTC. This encodes CASSPVGNIGREWETQYF.

The chain has TRBV11-2 and TRBJ2-1, with D possibly TRBD2 on 6 matching bases. The CDR3 has 17 residues. The V and J ends lost 4 bases and 5 bases respectively, with 21 bases between them. Germline CDR1 is SGHAT and CDR2 is FQNNGV. The DNA for the CDR3 is TGTGCCAGCAGCTCCTTACTTCTTACTTGGGGGGACAATGAGCAGTTCTTC. It specifies CASSSLLLTWGDNEQFF. The complete variable domain, with remaining parts taken from reference TRBV11-2 and TRBJ2-1, reads EAGVAQSPRYKIIEKRQSVAFWCNPISGHATLYWYQQILGQGPKLLIQFQNNGVVDDSQLPKDRFSAERLKGVDSTLKIQPAKLEDSAVYLCASSSLLLTWGDNEQFFGPGTRLTVL.

V gene TRBV6-1 combines with J gene TRBJ1-2; unclear D gene. CDR1 is MNHNS and CDR2 is SASEGT in the germline V gene. The CDR3 runs to 11 residues. V shed 11 bases and J shed 5 bases, with 12 bases lying between them. CDR3 coding DNA: TGTGCCCGAAGAACCGGGTATGGCTACACCTTC. This codes for CARRTGYGYTF.

The chain couples TRBV6-5 to TRBJ2-7; the D gene is possibly TRBD2 (6 bases). This CDR3 region has 12 residues. Germline-derived CDR1 and CDR2 are MNHEY and SVGAGI. V lost 5 bases and J 5 bases, leaving 10 bases between the germline ends. CDR3: CASSQASDEQYF. The CDR3 coding sequence is TGTGCCAGCAGTCAGGCTAGCGACGAGCAGTACTTC.

This chain connects TRBV5-1 to TRBJ2-7; no definite D call. V lost 1 base and J lost 0, with 5 bases in between. This CDR3 is 13 amino acids long. CDR1 SGHRS and CDR2 YFSETQ come from the germline V gene. The CDR3 DNA reads TGCGCCAGCAGCTTGTCCAACTCCTACGAGCAGTACTTC. It encodes CASSLSNSYEQYF.

This clone has a handful of counts. This chain connects TRBV28 to TRBJ2-7, with 10 bases aligning to TRBD1. The CDR3 is 16 residues long. V dropped 2 bases and J dropped 2; count of bases not matched to a gene: 6. Germline CDR1 is MDHEN and CDR2 is SYDVKM. CDR3 amino acids: CASSLRDRGGAYEQYF. The CDR3 nucleotides are TGTGCCAGCAGTTTAAGGGACAGGGGCGGTGCCTACGAGCAGTACTTC.

The chain joins TRBV27 to TRBJ2-7, with a tentative D call TRBD2 (6 bases). Trimming took off 4 bases at V and 2 bases at J, with 18 bases between the two ends. The CDR3 is made up of 16 amino acids. Germline V gene lookup returns CDR1 MNHEY and CDR2 SMNVEV (reference sequence). The CDR3 loop reads CASSYGPLALAYEQYF. In DNA, the CDR3 is TGTGCCAGCAGTTACGGGCCCCTAGCGTTGGCCTACGAGCAGTACTTC.